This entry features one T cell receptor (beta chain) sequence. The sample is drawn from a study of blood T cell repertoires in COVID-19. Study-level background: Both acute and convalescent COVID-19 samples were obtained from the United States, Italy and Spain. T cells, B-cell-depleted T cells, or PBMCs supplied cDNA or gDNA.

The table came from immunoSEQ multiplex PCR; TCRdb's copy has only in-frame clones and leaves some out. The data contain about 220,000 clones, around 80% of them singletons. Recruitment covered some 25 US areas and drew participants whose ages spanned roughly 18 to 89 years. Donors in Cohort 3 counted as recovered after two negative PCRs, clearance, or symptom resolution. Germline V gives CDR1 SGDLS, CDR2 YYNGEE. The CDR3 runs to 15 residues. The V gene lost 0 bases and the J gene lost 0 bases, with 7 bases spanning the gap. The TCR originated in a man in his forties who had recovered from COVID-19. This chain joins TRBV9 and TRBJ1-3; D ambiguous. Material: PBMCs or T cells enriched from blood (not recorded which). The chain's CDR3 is CASSVVGLSGNTIYF. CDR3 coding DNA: TGTGCCAGCAGCGTAGTAGGACTCTCTGGAAACACCATATATTTT.